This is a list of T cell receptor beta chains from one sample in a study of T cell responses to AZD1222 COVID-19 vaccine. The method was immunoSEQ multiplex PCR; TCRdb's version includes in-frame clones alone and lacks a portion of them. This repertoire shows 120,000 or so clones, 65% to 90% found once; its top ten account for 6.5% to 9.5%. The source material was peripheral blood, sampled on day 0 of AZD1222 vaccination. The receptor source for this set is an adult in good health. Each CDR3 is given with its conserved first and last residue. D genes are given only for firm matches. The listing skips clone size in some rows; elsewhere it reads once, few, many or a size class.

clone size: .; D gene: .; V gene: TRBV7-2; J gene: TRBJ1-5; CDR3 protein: CASSLGHSQPQHF; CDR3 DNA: TGTGCCAGCAGCTTAGGGCACTCTCAGCCCCAGCATTTT
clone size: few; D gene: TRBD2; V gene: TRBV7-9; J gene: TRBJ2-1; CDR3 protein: CASSLNLAGGRNEQFF; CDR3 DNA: TGTGCCAGCAGCCTAAACCTAGCGGGAGGGAGAAATGAGCAGTTCTTC
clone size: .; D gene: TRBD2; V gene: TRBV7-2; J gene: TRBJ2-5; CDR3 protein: CASSLGSSGGWETQYF; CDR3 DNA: TGTGCCAGCAGCTTAGGGTCTAGCGGGGGGTGGGAGACCCAGTACTTC
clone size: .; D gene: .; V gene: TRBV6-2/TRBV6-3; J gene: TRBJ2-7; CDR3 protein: CASSYLTGTYEQYF; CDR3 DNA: TGTGCCAGCAGTTACCTGACGGGAACCTACGAGCAGTACTTC
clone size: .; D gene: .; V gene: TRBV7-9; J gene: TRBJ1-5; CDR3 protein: CASLEASNQPQHF; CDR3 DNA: TGTGCCAGCCTAGAGGCAAGCAATCAGCCCCAGCATTTT
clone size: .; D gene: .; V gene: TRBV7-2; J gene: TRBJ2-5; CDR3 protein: CASSQPEGGLETQYF; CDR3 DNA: TGTGCCAGCAGCCAACCGGAGGGGGGGCTAGAGACCCAGTACTTC
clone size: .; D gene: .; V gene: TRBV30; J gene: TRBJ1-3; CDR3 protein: CAFPGLSGNTIYF; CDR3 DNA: TGTGCCTTCCCGGGCCTCTCTGGAAACACCATATATTTT
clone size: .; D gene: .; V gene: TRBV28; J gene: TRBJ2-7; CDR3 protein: CASRGQVDEQYF; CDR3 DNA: TGTGCCAGCAGGGGGCAAGTGGACGAGCAGTACTTC
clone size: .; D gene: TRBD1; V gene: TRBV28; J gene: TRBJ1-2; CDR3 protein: CASYSRGDRGNLYGYTF; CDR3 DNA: TGTGCCAGCTACTCCCGGGGGGACAGGGGGAATCTCTATGGCTACACCTTC
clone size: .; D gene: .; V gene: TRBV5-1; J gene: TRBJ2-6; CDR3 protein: CASSSRVDGANVLTF; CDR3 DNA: TGCGCCAGCAGCTCGAGAGTGGATGGGGCCAACGTCCTGACTTTC
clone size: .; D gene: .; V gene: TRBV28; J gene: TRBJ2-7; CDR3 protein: CASSPPRTYEQYF; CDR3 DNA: TGTGCCAGCAGTCCCCCTCGAACCTACGAGCAGTACTTC
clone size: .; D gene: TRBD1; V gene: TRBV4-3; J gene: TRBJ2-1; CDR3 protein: CASSSTLPLQGGSDEQFF; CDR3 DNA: TGCGCCAGCAGCTCCACGCTCCCTCTACAGGGGGGTAGTGATGAGCAGTTCTTC
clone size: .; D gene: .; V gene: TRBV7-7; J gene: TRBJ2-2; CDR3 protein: CASSARSNTGELFF; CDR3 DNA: TGTGCCAGCAGCGCCCGATCGAACACCGGGGAGCTGTTTTTT
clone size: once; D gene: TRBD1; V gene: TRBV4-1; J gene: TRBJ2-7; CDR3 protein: CASSQEDRGGYEQYF; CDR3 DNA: TGCGCCAGCAGCCAAGAAGACAGGGGAGGTTACGAGCAGTACTTC
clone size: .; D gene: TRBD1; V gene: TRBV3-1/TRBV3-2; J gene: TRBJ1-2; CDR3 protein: CASSPGQGTVGYTF; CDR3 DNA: TGTGCCAGCAGCCCGGGACAGGGGACGGTTGGCTACACCTTC
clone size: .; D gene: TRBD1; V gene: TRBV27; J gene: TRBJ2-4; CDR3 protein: CASSLRVDRGSKNIQYF; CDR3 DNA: TGTGCCAGCAGTTTACGGGTAGACAGGGGGTCCAAAAACATTCAGTACTTC
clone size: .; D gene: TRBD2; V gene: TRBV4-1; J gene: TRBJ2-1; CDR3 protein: CASSHLLAGKDNEQFF; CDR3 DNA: TGCGCCAGCAGCCACCTCCTAGCGGGAAAAGACAATGAGCAGTTCTTC
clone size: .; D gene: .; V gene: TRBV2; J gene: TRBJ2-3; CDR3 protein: CASRAGQLTDTQYF; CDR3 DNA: TGTGCCAGCAGGGCGGGACAGCTCACAGATACGCAGTATTTT
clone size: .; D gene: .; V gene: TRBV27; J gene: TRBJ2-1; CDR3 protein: CASSPRRGSEQFF; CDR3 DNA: TGTGCCAGCAGTCCCCGACGGGGTAGTGAGCAGTTCTTC
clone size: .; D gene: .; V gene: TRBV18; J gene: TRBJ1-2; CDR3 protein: CASSPGADYGYTF; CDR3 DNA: TGTGCCAGCTCACCAGGAGCGGACTATGGCTACACCTTC
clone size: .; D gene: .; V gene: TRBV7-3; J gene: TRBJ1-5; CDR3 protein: CASSLSSGAGQPQHF; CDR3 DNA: TGTGCCAGCAGCTTAAGTTCCGGGGCCGGTCAGCCCCAGCATTTT
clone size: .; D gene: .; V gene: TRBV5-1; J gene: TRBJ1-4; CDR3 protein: CASSSAQGFREKLFF; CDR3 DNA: TGCGCCAGCAGCTCGGCCCAGGGTTTCAGAGAAAAACTGTTTTTT
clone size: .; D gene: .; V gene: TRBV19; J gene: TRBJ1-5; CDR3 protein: CASSMKGGNQPQHF; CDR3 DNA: TGTGCCAGTAGTATGAAAGGCGGCAATCAGCCCCAGCATTTT